Below, one T cell receptor beta chain is given with its context. Trimming removed 6 bases at V and 6 bases at J, with 20 bases between. Germline-derived CDR1 and CDR2 are MNHEY and SVGAGI. There are 15 residues in the CDR3. This sample stems from a study of blood T cell repertoires in COVID-19. Assay: immunoSEQ multiplex PCR; the TCRdb copy retains only in-frame clones and omits some. The top ten hold less than 4.5% of the sample, which has just over 300,000 clones, 85% to 90% seen once. The specimen was PBMCs or T cells enriched from blood (not recorded which). The V and J genes are TRBV6-5 and TRBJ1-2, with D uncertain. This clonotype was obtained from a man aged 30 to 45 who had recovered from COVID-19. DNA for the CDR3: TGTGCCAGCAGAACTTTGAGAACCGGACTGGATGGCTACACCTTC. Translated, it gives CASRTLRTGLDGYTF.